This TCR beta chain was sequenced in a study of cytomegalovirus exposure and HLA in healthy donors. PCR amplification relied on 60 Vbeta primers (plus 13 Jbeta primers). Assay used: immunoSEQ multiplex PCR; TCRdb lists only in-frame clones, some missing. Of about 140,000 clones listed, more than 75% are singletons. Concerning this clone itself: Its antigen is currently unknown.

CDR1 MNHNS and CDR2 SASEGT come from the germline V gene. V was cut by 4 bases and J by 2 bases, with 11 bases left in between. The CDR3 consists of 14 residues. Whole-study findings and limits: Listed as cytomegalovirus-associated were over 150 TCR beta chains. Later analysis identified a missense DCLRE1C variant that was linked to TCR beta V- and J-gene trimming. Most CMV-associated TCR beta chains were later found to appear HLA-restricted. When a later analysis was performed, an Asian-associated ancestry cluster reportedly had fewer N-insertions than the roughly 690-donor mean.

The specimen sequenced was PBMCs. The chain links TRBV6-1 to TRBJ1-1, with a possible D match to TRBD1 (5 bases). The origin of this receptor is a man over 45 in good health and CMV-seronegative. The CDR3 reads CASSASGLNTEAFF. CDR3 bases: TGTGCCAGCAGTGCCTCAGGGTTAAACACTGAAGCTTTCTTT.